One and the same sample provided the 23 T cell receptor beta chains below, sequenced in a study of shared clonotypes between healthy human individuals. The protocol was immunoSEQ multiplex PCR, while the TCRdb copy is restricted to in-frame clones and leaves out a portion. Among around 1.5 million clones listed, approximately 98% were seen once. Sequencing was carried out using naive CD4+ T cells sorted from blood. Noted subset: CD45RA+ positively selected. The receptors originated from a man younger than 45 in good health.

In its sample, this clone was seen once. The CDR3 spells CASSSNLAGGPMDTQYF. The CDR3 nucleotides read TGTGCCAGCTCATCTAACTTAGCGGGAGGGCCAATGGATACGCAGTATTTT. The genes are TRBV18 and TRBJ2-3; TRBD2 matches at 11 bases. CDR3 length equals 17 residues. The germline gives CDR1 KGHSH, CDR2 LQKENI. The junction had 13 bases not matched to a gene; V was cut back by 5 bases and J by 6 bases.

The chain combines TRBV9 with TRBJ2-2, with D perhaps TRBD1 (7 bases). The germline V and J ends were trimmed by 0 bases and 4 bases, with 25 bases remaining between them. The CDR3 totals 20 residues. Germline V lookup: CDR1 SGDLS, CDR2 YYNGEE. The CDR3 region has the DNA TGTGCCAGCAGCGTAGCTACGCTAACCCCCGGGACAGCGGGCACCGGGGAGCTGTTTTTT. As protein: CASSVATLTPGTAGTGELFF.

The J gene is TRBJ2-1, the V gene TRBV10-3; a possible D gene is TRBD2 (6 bases). The germline CDR1 and CDR2 sequences are ENHRY and SYGVKD. V gave up 1 base and J gave up 4 bases, with 11 bases separating them. The CDR3 contains 15 residues. The CDR3 DNA sequence: TGTGCCATCAGTGAGTTAGGAGGGCAGTACAATGAGCAGTTCTTC. Amino acids: CAISELGGQYNEQFF.

The V call is TRBV10-1, the J call TRBJ2-1, with a tentative D call TRBD1 (5 bases). The CDR3 runs 13 residues. The germline V and J ends were trimmed by 4 bases and 7 bases, with 11 bases remaining between them. Germline assignment: CDR1 WNHNN and CDR2 SYGVQD (reference sequence). CDR3 bases: TGCGCCAGCAGTGCACAGGTCATTAATGAGCAGTTCTTC. The encoded protein is CASSAQVINEQFF.

This chain connects TRBV9 to TRBJ1-1; TRBD1 might be the D (6 bases). The germline V gene has CDR1 SGDLS and CDR2 YYNGEE. This CDR3 is built from 17 residues. The germline V and J ends were trimmed by 3 bases and 5 bases, with 23 bases remaining between them. DNA for the CDR3: TGTGCCAGCAGCGGGCCCGAGCCGAGAGGGGGAAGGACTGAAGCTTTCTTT. Its translation is CASSGPEPRGGRTEAFF.

The chain uses TRBV27 and TRBJ2-2; 10 nucleotides agree with TRBD2. From germline, CDR1 is MNHEY and CDR2 SMNVEV (reference sequence). The CDR3 runs to 17 residues. Trimming cost V 6 bases and J 7 bases; bases outside gene matches: 14. CDR3 sequence (DNA): TGTGCCAGCAGCCCTACACCGAGCGGGAGGGCTGTCGGGGAGCTGTTTTTT. It translates to CASSPTPSGRAVGELFF.

This clone was counted once. The genes are TRBV5-1 and TRBJ2-2, with 8 bases lining up with TRBD2. Germline lookup yields CDR1 SGHRS and CDR2 YFSETQ. With V trimmed by 1 base and J by 3 bases, 5 bases remained unmatched. The CDR3 is made up of 16 amino acids. The CDR3 sequence is CASSLTLAGYTGELFF. The DNA of the CDR3 is TGCGCCAGCAGCTTGACTTTAGCGGGGTACACCGGGGAGCTGTTTTTT.

CDR3 in DNA: TGTGCCAGCAGCGTAGAAGGTCTGGTCCCCGGGGAGCTGTTTTTT. This encodes CASSVEGLVPGELFF. This chain connects TRBV9 to TRBJ2-2; D is unresolved. Germline CDR1 SGDLS, CDR2 YYNGEE. V dropped 0 bases and J dropped 6 bases, with 12 bases sitting between them. CDR3 length: 15 amino acids. The variable domain in full, with the rest retrieved from reference TRBV9 and TRBJ2-2, is DSGVTQTPKHLITATGQRVTLRCSPRSGDLSVYWYQQSLDQGLQFLIQYYNGEERAKGNILERFSAQQFPDLHSELNLSSLELGDSALYFCASSVEGLVPGELFFGEGSRLTVL.

The chain combines TRBV7-2 with TRBJ1-5, with 7 bases identical to TRBD1. This CDR3 has 13 amino acids. Trimming at V came to 6 bases and at J to 11 bases, leaving 10 bases not matched to a gene. Germline V gene data show CDR1 as SGHTA and CDR2 as FQGNSA. The CDR3 reads CASSYTRDSTQHF. Here the CDR3 DNA reads TGTGCCAGCAGTTATACGCGGGACAGCACCCAGCATTTT.

This chain joins TRBV9 and TRBJ2-3; 8 nucleotides match TRBD2. The CDR3 contains 17 residues. The germline gives CDR1 SGDLS, CDR2 YYNGEE. Trimming took 0 bases from V and 4 from J; bases not matched to a gene: 10. CDR3 nucleotide sequence: TGTGCCAGCAGCGTAGCCAGCGGGAGTACTGGGGCAGATACGCAGTATTTT. Its translation: CASSVASGSTGADTQYF.

The chain employs TRBV9 and TRBJ2-1; 9 bases line up with TRBD2. Germline V CDR1 and CDR2: SGDLS, YYNGEE. V lost 0 bases, J lost 2 bases, and 9 bases stayed unmatched. The CDR3 extends over 18 amino acids. CDR3 bases: TGTGCCAGCAGCGTAGACGCGGGAGGGCCTCGAACCTACAATGAGCAGTTCTTC. Protein sequence: CASSVDAGGPRTYNEQFF.

This CDR3 reads CASSPQSQGGTYEQYF. The CDR3 DNA is TGTGCCAGCAGCCCACAAAGTCAGGGGGGGACCTACGAGCAGTACTTC. The chain links TRBV7-6 to TRBJ2-7, with D perhaps assigned TRBD1 or TRBD2 (7 bases each). Trimming pared 5 bases from V and 2 bases from J, leaving 19 bases between. Germline CDR1 SGHVS, CDR2 FNYEAQ. CDR3 length equals 16 residues.

Concerning this clone: The sample contains more than one DNA sequence encoding this CDR3. The rearrangement links TRBV4-3 to TRBJ2-5; D not certain. The CDR3 length is 12 residues. The ends were cut back, 1 base at V and 4 bases at J, with 4 bases in the middle. Germline assignment: CDR1 LGHNA and CDR2 YSLEER. The CDR3 sequence is CASSQGGETQYF. CDR3 bases: TGCGCCAGCAGCCAAGGAGGAGAGACCCAGTACTTC.

In this sample, this clone turned up once. The chain combines TRBV5-1 with TRBJ1-1; perhaps TRBD1 as D (5 bases). CDR1 and CDR2 (germline): SGHRS, YFSETQ. Trimming left V 4 bases short and J 0 bases short, with 13 bases between. The length of the CDR3 is 15 residues. CDR3 loop: CASSPMDIMNTEAFF. In DNA, the CDR3 is TGCGCCAGCAGCCCCATGGACATCATGAACACTGAAGCTTTCTTT. The variable domain in full, completed from reference TRBV5-1 and TRBJ1-1, reads KAGVTQTPRYLIKTRGQQVTLSCSPISGHRSVSWYQQTPGQGLQFLFEYFSETQRNKGNFPGRFSGRQFSNSRSEMNVSTLELGDSALYLCASSPMDIMNTEAFFGQGTRLTVV.

The chain employs TRBV5-1 and TRBJ2-1; perhaps D is TRBD1 or TRBD2 (5 bases each). The CDR3 loop spans 15 amino acids. CDR1 and CDR2 (germline): SGHRS, YFSETQ. V lost 4 bases to trimming and J lost 0 bases, with 11 bases between them. CDR3 loop: CASSPRDDSYNEQFF. In DNA, the CDR3 is TGCGCCAGCAGCCCAAGGGACGACTCCTACAATGAGCAGTTCTTC.

This chain joins TRBV5-1 and TRBJ1-2, with a tentative D call TRBD1 (6 bases). The V end lost 4 bases, the J end lost 2 bases, and 18 bases lay between the germline ends. CDR3 length: 16 amino acids. Germline lookup yields CDR1 SGHRS and CDR2 YFSETQ. In nucleotides, the CDR3 is TGCGCCAGCAGCCCAGGACAGCCTGAATCCAACTATGGCTACACCTTC. It is translated as CASSPGQPESNYGYTF.

The chain carries TRBV7-2 and TRBJ1-1, with unresolved D. Trimming took off 1 base at V and 0 bases at J, with 9 bases between the two ends. CDR1 is SGHTA and CDR2 is FQGNSA in the germline V gene. The CDR3 covers 15 residues. CDR3 sequence: CASSLDSGLNTEAFF. The CDR3 bases are TGTGCCAGCAGCTTAGATTCGGGCTTGAACACTGAAGCTTTCTTT.

V gene TRBV5-1 combines with J gene TRBJ2-2; D gene uncertain. Trimming left V 0 bases short and J 3 bases short, with 9 bases between. The CDR3 runs 15 residues. Looked up from germline, CDR1 is SGHRS and CDR2 is YFSETQ. The CDR3 nucleotides read TGCGCCAGCAGCTTGGTGCGGCCCGACACCGGGGAGCTGTTTTTT. Protein: CASSLVRPDTGELFF. Combining the CDR3 with reference TRBV5-1 and TRBJ2-2 gives the whole variable domain KAGVTQTPRYLIKTRGQQVTLSCSPISGHRSVSWYQQTPGQGLQFLFEYFSETQRNKGNFPGRFSGRQFSNSRSEMNVSTLELGDSALYLCASSLVRPDTGELFFGEGSRLTVL.

This clone was counted once. The CDR3 DNA reads as TGTGCCAGCACCAAATCGCGACAGGGGGCCTTCTACAATGAGCAGTTCTTC. It translates to CASTKSRQGAFYNEQFF. The J gene is TRBJ2-1, the V gene TRBV11-2; 10 bases are shared with TRBD1. The CDR3 extends over 17 amino acids. Germline V gene data show CDR1 as SGHAT and CDR2 as FQNNGV. With 7 bases clipped from V and 3 bases from J, the junction kept 12 bases outside the gene matches.

J is TRBJ2-7 and V is TRBV10-3; 9 nucleotides agree with TRBD2. This CDR3 spans 18 amino acids. CDR1 and CDR2 from the germline V gene are ENHRY and SYGVKD. V was pared by 4 bases and J by 1 base, with 14 bases of the junction left unmatched. The CDR3 region has the DNA TGTGCCATCAGTGTAGGTTCCTCGGGACTAGCATCTTCCTACGAGCAGTACTTC. As protein: CAISVGSSGLASSYEQYF.

This chain joins TRBV29-1 and TRBJ2-1; D might be TRBD2 (6 bases). Trimming pared 4 bases from V and 3 bases from J, leaving 13 bases between. Germline lookup yields CDR1 SQVTM and CDR2 ANQGSEA. CDR3 length equals 14 residues. The CDR3 here is CSVARRGNYNEQFF. CDR3 DNA: TGCAGCGTTGCCCGGAGGGGCAACTACAATGAGCAGTTCTTC.

The V and J genes are TRBV28 and TRBJ2-7, with unresolved D. Trimming shortened V by 3 bases and J by 3 bases, and 18 bases separated the two germline ends. Per germline, CDR1 MDHEN and CDR2 SYDVKM. There are 16 residues in the CDR3. CDR3 region: CASSLFGPKKGYEQYF. CDR3 DNA: TGTGCCAGCAGTTTGTTTGGACCGAAAAAGGGCTACGAGCAGTACTTC.

The V call is TRBV11-2, the J call TRBJ2-7, with TRBD2 identical over 7 bases. Trimming at V came to 6 bases and at J to 5 bases, leaving 13 bases not matched to a gene. The CDR3 consists of 15 residues. Germline V gene data show CDR1 as SGHAT and CDR2 as FQNNGV. CDR3 in amino acids: CASRRLGGSQHEQYF. The CDR3 DNA reads TGTGCCAGCAGGCGGTTGGGCGGGAGTCAACACGAGCAGTACTTC.